The rows below give T cell receptor beta chains drawn from one sample of a study of CD8 T cells in ankylosing spondylitis. TCRdb itself ran the 5' RACE reads through MiXCR, one entry per CDR3 protein. Of 110,000 to 150,000 distinct CDR3 sequences in the sample, roughly 7.7% were seen once. The sequencing input was synovial fluid, either unsorted or a sorted T cell fraction (not recorded which). All receptors derive from a male donor with ankylosing spondylitis. CDR3s include the opening cysteine and the closing phenylalanine or tryptophan. The D gene is left open where the match is weak. Not all rows give a size; the values are once, few, many and, for expanded clones, a class.

v_gene	abundance	j_gene	d_gene	CDR3nt	CDR3aa
TRBV19	-	TRBJ2-7	TRBD1	TGTGCCAGTAGCGGCCTGAGACAGGGGGGCTCCTACGAGCAGTACTTC	CASSGLRQGGSYEQYF
TRBV10-3	few	TRBJ1-1	-	TGTGCCATCAGTGATCGGGGATACACTGAAGCTTTCTTT	CAISDRGYTEAFF
TRBV10-3	-	TRBJ2-3	-	TGTGCCATCAGTGAGTTGAGGACAACGAGCACAGATACGCAGTATTTT	CAISELRTTSTDTQYF
TRBV12-3/TRBV12-4	many	TRBJ2-3	TRBD1	TGTGCCAGCAGTCGACAGGGATCCACAGATACGCAGTATTTT	CASSRQGSTDTQYF
TRBV7-3	few	TRBJ1-6	-	TGTGCCACCCGTGGGACTGATAATTCACCCCTCCACTTT	CATRGTDNSPLHF
TRBV5-1	few	TRBJ1-2	TRBD1	TGCGCCAGCAACAGGGGCTCGCGAGTCTATGGCTACACCTTC	CASNRGSRVYGYTF
TRBV20-1	few	TRBJ2-7	TRBD2	TGCAGTGCTAGATGGGGGTCGGGACTAGCGGGAGAGGGCTACGAGCAGTACTTC	CSARWGSGLAGEGYEQYF
TRBV6-2/TRBV6-3	many	TRBJ1-1	-	TGTGCCAGCAGTTATGATAAAGGGGACACTGAAGCTTTCTTT	CASSYDKGDTEAFF
TRBV9	once	TRBJ2-1	TRBD2	TGTGCCAGCAGCGTAGCGACTAGCGGCTACAATGAGCAGTTCTTC	CASSVATSGYNEQFF
TRBV7-3	-	TRBJ2-1	TRBD2	TGTGCCAGCAGCCCGGGGGGGTCTAGCGGGGGCTATGAGCAGTTCTTC	CASSPGGSSGGYEQFF
TRBV27	-	TRBJ1-1	-	TGTGCCAGCAGCCCTGGAGGGGCAGGAGAAGCTTTCTTT	CASSPGGAGEAFF
TRBV24-1	many	TRBJ2-7	-	TGTGCCACCAGTGGGACGGACAGCTCCTACGAGCAGTACTTC	CATSGTDSSYEQYF
TRBV5-1	many	TRBJ2-3	-	TGCGCCAGCAGCTCCGGACCGTCCCCAGATACGCAGTATTTT	CASSSGPSPDTQYF
TRBV10-3	-	TRBJ2-5	-	TGTGCCATCAGGAGAGACCTCCAAGAGACCCAGTACTTC	CAIRRDLQETQYF
TRBV6-1	many	TRBJ2-7	-	TGTGCCAGCAGCCCCAGCGGGCCTCAAGTGGGTTACGAGCAGTACTTC	CASSPSGPQVGYEQYF
TRBV10-1	many	TRBJ1-2	TRBD1	TGCGCCAGCGGGACAGGGGGCAACTCTGGCTACACCTTC	CASGTGGNSGYTF
TRBV20-1	-	TRBJ2-1	-	TGCAGTGCTCCCTTCCTGGAGGAGCAGTTCTTC	CSAPFLEEQFF
TRBV20-1	-	TRBJ2-3	-	TGCAGTGCTAGATTGCCGCCTCTCGCAGATACGCAGTATTTT	CSARLPPLADTQYF